A single sample is the source of the 23 T cell receptor beta chains below, sequenced in a study of T cells after yellow fever vaccination. TCRdb re-called the 5' RACE reads through MiXCR, storing one row per CDR3 protein. Counted here are 450,000 to 550,000 distinct CDR3 sequences, 15% to 20% occurring once; the ten biggest clones make up 14%. Sequencing was performed on PBMCs, taken 15 days after the yellow fever booster vaccination. Every receptor here comes from a man younger than 45 who received the YFV17D yellow fever vaccine.

Many counts were recorded for this clonotype. CDR3: CASSLAGTSGDTQYF. The CDR3 nucleotides are TGCGCCAGCAGCTTGGCCGGGACTAGCGGGGATACGCAGTATTTT. This chain uses TRBV5-1 with TRBJ2-3; 12 bases line up with TRBD2. The ends lost 0 bases at V and 6 bases at J; junction bases unmatched: 2. Germline V gene lookup returns CDR1 SGHRS and CDR2 YFSETQ. The CDR3 loop spans 15 amino acids.

The chain combines TRBV6-1 with TRBJ2-2; 8 bases are a match to TRBD1. Looked up from germline, CDR1 is MNHNS and CDR2 is SASEGT. The CDR3 runs 16 residues. The V and J ends lost 6 bases and 4 bases, in that order; junction bases with no gene match: 10. CDR3 DNA: TGTGCCAGCAGAAGAGGGGCCGGACAGGGCACCGGGGAGCTGTTTTTT. This encodes CASRRGAGQGTGELFF.

This clonotype was counted a few times. This chain joins TRBV5-1 and TRBJ2-1; TRBD1 matches 9 bases. The CDR3 runs 15 residues. Germline values: CDR1 SGHRS, CDR2 YFSETQ. With V trimmed by 1 base and J by 2 bases, 1 base remained unmatched. In DNA form, the CDR3 reads TGCGCCAGCAGCTTGAGGGACAGGGCCTACAATGAGCAGTTCTTC. Translated: CASSLRDRAYNEQFF.

This clonotype was seen only a few times. The chain employs TRBV5-1 and TRBJ2-1; 12 bases align to TRBD2. The CDR3 spans 16 residues. With 0 bases clipped from V and 4 bases from J, the junction kept 2 bases outside the gene matches. Germline CDR1 SGHRS, CDR2 YFSETQ. CDR3 amino acids: CASSLAGLAGYNEQFF. The CDR3 region has the DNA TGCGCCAGCAGCTTGGCCGGACTAGCGGGGTACAATGAGCAGTTCTTC.

This chain links TRBV5-5 with TRBJ1-2; D remains ambiguous. Germline V gene sequence: CDR1 SGHKS, CDR2 YYEKEE (reference sequence). Trimming took 7 bases from V and 2 from J, leaving 12 bases between them. This CDR3 has 13 residues. CDR3 sequence reads: CASHRTGNYGYTF. In nucleotides, the CDR3 is TGTGCCAGCCACCGGACGGGAAACTATGGCTACACCTTC.

V usage is TRBV11-2 and J usage is TRBJ2-3; no definite D call. The CDR3 sequence is 16 residues long. Per germline, CDR1 SGHAT and CDR2 FQNNGV. Trimming cost V 4 bases and J 5 bases, with 19 bases left between them. CDR3 sequence: CASSSRLAKTLDTQYF. The CDR3 coding sequence is TGTGCCAGCAGCTCTCGACTGGCGAAGACATTAGATACGCAGTATTTT.

V gene TRBV20-1 combines with J gene TRBJ2-3; 8 bases line up with TRBD2. Trimming took 2 bases from V and 5 from J; bases not matched to a gene: 6. The CDR3 extends over 14 amino acids. Germline CDR1 DFQATT, CDR2 SNEGSKA (reference sequence). The CDR3 here is CSARFDREGDTQYF. Here the CDR3 DNA reads TGCAGTGCTAGATTTGATCGGGAGGGAGATACGCAGTATTTT.

The table lists this clonotype with a few counts. V usage is TRBV12-3 or TRBV12-4 and J usage is TRBJ2-5; D not certain. Deletions cut 5 bases from V and 5 bases from J, with 15 bases between. CDR3 length: 14 amino acids. The CDR3 protein is CASSLSGQVETQYF. CDR3 sequence (DNA): TGTGCCAGCAGTCTAAGTGGGCAGGTTGAGACCCAGTACTTC.

V and J are TRBV20-1 and TRBJ2-6; D gene ambiguous. The V end was cut by 1 base, the J end by 13 bases, with 11 bases between. Germline V gene lookup returns CDR1 DFQATT and CDR2 SNEGSKA (reference sequence). This CDR3 is 12 amino acids long. CDR3 in DNA: TGCAGTGCTAGAGCCTCGGGTGGAGTCCTGACTTTC. It yields the protein CSARASGGVLTF.

This clonotype was observed a few times. J is TRBJ2-5 and V is TRBV29-1; the match to TRBD2 covers 7 bases. The junction had 12 bases not matched to a gene; V was cut back by 7 bases and J by 4 bases. The CDR3 sequence is 14 residues long. Germline CDR1 SQVTM, CDR2 ANQGSEA. DNA for the CDR3: TGCAGCGCCGGTGTGGGCGGGAGCGGAGAGACCCAGTACTTC. Its translation is CSAGVGGSGETQYF.

This clonotype was counted a few times. This rearrangement joins TRBV11-2 to TRBJ2-1; 13 nucleotides match TRBD2. The CDR3 loop spans 18 amino acids. Unmatched junction bases numbered 11, after V lost 5 bases and J lost 4 bases. Germline loops: CDR1 SGHAT, CDR2 FQNNGV. The chain's CDR3 is CASSAPGLAGFFYNEQFF. CDR3 nucleotide sequence: TGTGCCAGCAGCGCACCGGGACTAGCGGGATTCTTTTACAATGAGCAGTTCTTC.

The sample holds a few counts of this clonotype. The chain employs TRBV9 and TRBJ1-1; no reliable D call. CDR3 length: 13 residues. Per the germline V gene, CDR1 is SGDLS and CDR2 is YYNGEE. V lost 0 bases, J lost 1 base, and 4 bases lay in between. CDR3 sequence: CASSVETNTEAFF. The CDR3, as DNA: TGTGCCAGCAGCGTAGAAACGAACACTGAAGCTTTCTTT.

This clonotype was counted between two and nine times. The V gene is TRBV5-1, the J gene TRBJ1-1; perhaps TRBD1 as D (6 bases). Per germline, CDR1 SGHRS and CDR2 YFSETQ. CDR3 length: 14 amino acids. V lost 5 bases and J lost 5, with 16 bases in between. This CDR3 is CASRTFPGETEAFF. The CDR3 bases are TGCGCCAGCAGAACCTTTCCAGGGGAGACTGAAGCTTTCTTT.

This clonotype has just a few counts. This CDR3 reads CATSRGGSSGHEQFF. CDR3 bases: TGTGCCACCAGCAGAGGGGGGTCCAGCGGCCATGAGCAGTTCTTC. The rearrangement uses TRBV15 and TRBJ2-1; tentatively, D is TRBD1 or TRBD2 (5 bases each). Germline CDR1 is LNHNV and CDR2 is YYDKDF (reference sequence). The CDR3 is 15 amino acids. The V and J ends lost 1 base and 8 bases respectively, with 15 bases between them.

There are many counts of this clonotype. This chain connects TRBV20-1 to TRBJ2-2; possibly TRBD2 for D (5 bases). From germline, CDR1 is DFQATT and CDR2 SNEGSKA (reference sequence). CDR3 length equals 15 residues. With 1 base removed from V and 2 bases from J, the gap between germline ends came to 11 bases. The CDR3 loop is CSARGLAENTGELFF. CDR3 DNA sequence: TGCAGTGCTAGAGGGCTAGCCGAAAACACCGGGGAGCTGTTTTTT.

In this sample, this clonotype turned up a few times. V is TRBV12-3 or TRBV12-4 and J is TRBJ2-1; 12 bases match TRBD2. This CDR3 is 15 amino acids long. After removal of 6 bases from V and 9 bases from J, the junction contained 9 bases not matched to a gene. The CDR3 loop is CASSSLAGGPGEQFF. The CDR3 DNA follows: TGTGCCAGCAGCTCTCTAGCGGGAGGGCCGGGTGAGCAGTTCTTC.

The CDR3 DNA is TGTGCCAGCAGCCATCCTCAACGAGGATCCAAAAACATTCAGTACTTC. It encodes CASSHPQRGSKNIQYF. This rearrangement joins TRBV3-1 to TRBJ2-4; D unclear. Germline V gene sequence: CDR1 LGHDT, CDR2 YNNKEL (reference sequence). The CDR3 is 16 residues long. Trimming stripped 3 bases from V and 2 bases from J, with 14 bases between.

The chain links TRBV12-3 or TRBV12-4 to TRBJ2-1, with TRBD2 matching over 8 bases. Germline trimming cut 7 bases from V and 9 bases from J; bases unmatched to any gene: 8. The CDR3 is 13 residues long. Here the CDR3 reads CASKAVAGGEQFF. CDR3 sequence (DNA): TGTGCCAGCAAGGCGGTGGCGGGAGGTGAGCAGTTCTTC.

Here the CDR3 DNA reads TGCAGTGCCACCGGGCGGGGTCCTCGGGACAATGAGCAGTTCTTC. Protein: CSATGRGPRDNEQFF. The chain employs TRBV20-1 and TRBJ2-1; tentatively, D is TRBD2 (6 bases). The CDR3 consists of 15 residues. V was pared by 6 bases and J by 5 bases, with 20 bases between. Germline loops: CDR1 DFQATT, CDR2 SNEGSKA (reference sequence).

The chain uses TRBV12-3 or TRBV12-4 and TRBJ1-1, with a weak D call TRBD1 (5 bases). This CDR3 is 15 amino acids long. The germline V and J ends were trimmed by 1 base and 1 base, with 10 bases remaining between them. CDR3 region: CASSLGGAGNTEAFF. The CDR3 DNA sequence: TGTGCCAGCAGTTTAGGAGGGGCTGGGAACACTGAAGCTTTCTTT.

This sequence joins TRBV5-1 and TRBJ2-3, with D hard to call. The germline V and J ends were trimmed by 2 bases and 6 bases, with 10 bases remaining between them. This CDR3 has 13 amino acids. Germline assignment: CDR1 SGHRS and CDR2 YFSETQ. CDR3 sequence (DNA): TGCGCCAGCAGCTTCCGCCCCGGGGATACGCAGTATTTT. Its protein is CASSFRPGDTQYF.

The CDR3, as DNA: TGCAGCGCCGGGGGCACACCAACACGCAATGAGCAGTTCTTC. Translating gives CSAGGTPTRNEQFF. This sequence joins TRBV29-1 and TRBJ2-1; D may be TRBD1 or TRBD2 (6 bases each). With 7 bases removed from V and 6 bases from J, the gap between germline ends came to 19 bases. Germline CDR1 reads SQVTM; CDR2 reads ANQGSEA. The CDR3 runs 14 residues.

This chain uses TRBV24-1 with TRBJ2-7; 11 bases line up with TRBD1. J lost 5 bases, V lost 7 bases, and 12 bases had no gene match. This CDR3 has 16 amino acids. Germline lookup yields CDR1 KGHDR and CDR2 SFDVKD. The DNA of the CDR3 is TGTGCCACCAGAGGGGGGGATCGGACAGGGGGCAACGAGCAGTACTTC. Translation: CATRGGDRTGGNEQYF.